This entry lists 4 T cell receptor beta chains sequenced from one sample in a study of naive and memory T cell subsets. General study points: Possibly reflecting memory cells re-expressing CD45RA, a few larger clonotypes occurred in naive repertoires, especially CD8.

Their antigens are not known. The beta constant-region primer was an equimolar mix of two oligonucleotides covering TRBC1 and TRBC2. Four rounds of PCR amplified the ligated cDNA using nested alpha and beta constant-region primers plus SP2. MiXCR, run by TCRdb on the UMI-ligation and nested PCR reads, gives a single entry per CDR3 protein. The sample includes under 150,000 distinct CDR3 sequences, roughly a fifth of them seen just once. Sequenced: naive CD8+ T cells from blood. These receptors all stem from a human donor in good health.

The chain recombines TRBV5-6 with TRBJ2-2, with D unresolved. CDR1 SGHDT and CDR2 YYEEEE come from the germline V gene. V gave up 1 base and J gave up 5 bases, with 6 bases separating them. The CDR3 length is 13 residues. The CDR3 region has the DNA TGTGCCAGCAGCTTGATCACTACCGGGGAGCTGTTTTTT. This encodes CASSLITTGELFF.

This clonotype came up a few times. The gene calls are TRBV28 and TRBJ2-3, with 7 bases fitting TRBD1. CDR3 length equals 15 residues. V shed 4 bases, J shed 0 bases, and the junction held 4 bases outside the gene matches. The germline CDR1 and CDR2 sequences are MDHEN and SYDVKM. The CDR3 loop is CASSSLDRSTDTQYF. Here the CDR3 DNA reads TGTGCCAGCAGTTCCCTGGACAGGAGCACAGATACGCAGTATTTT. The full variable domain, completed using reference TRBV28 and TRBJ2-3, is DVKVTQSSRYLVKRTGEKVFLECVQDMDHENMFWYRQDPGLGLRLIYFSYDVKMKEKGDIPEGYSVSREKKERFSLILESASTNQTSMYLCASSSLDRSTDTQYFGPGTRLTVL.

This clonotype has more than one count but fewer than ten. The chain uses TRBV6-5 and TRBJ1-6; no reliable D call. The CDR3 loop spans 14 amino acids. V shed 7 bases and J shed 4 bases, with 11 bases lying between them. Per the germline V gene, CDR1 is MNHEY and CDR2 is SVGAGI. The CDR3 coding sequence is TGTGCCAGCACCCCAGCCTTGTATAATTCACCCCTCCACTTT. The encoded protein is CASTPALYNSPLHF.

V gene TRBV28 combines with J gene TRBJ2-1, with D possibly TRBD2 on 5 matching bases. Germline loops: CDR1 MDHEN, CDR2 SYDVKM. The CDR3 is 14 amino acids. Trimming took off 3 bases at V and 6 bases at J, with 12 bases between the two ends. CDR3 sequence (DNA): TGTGCCAGCAGTTTTTGGGAAGGGAGCAATGAGCAGTTCTTC. It specifies CASSFWEGSNEQFF.